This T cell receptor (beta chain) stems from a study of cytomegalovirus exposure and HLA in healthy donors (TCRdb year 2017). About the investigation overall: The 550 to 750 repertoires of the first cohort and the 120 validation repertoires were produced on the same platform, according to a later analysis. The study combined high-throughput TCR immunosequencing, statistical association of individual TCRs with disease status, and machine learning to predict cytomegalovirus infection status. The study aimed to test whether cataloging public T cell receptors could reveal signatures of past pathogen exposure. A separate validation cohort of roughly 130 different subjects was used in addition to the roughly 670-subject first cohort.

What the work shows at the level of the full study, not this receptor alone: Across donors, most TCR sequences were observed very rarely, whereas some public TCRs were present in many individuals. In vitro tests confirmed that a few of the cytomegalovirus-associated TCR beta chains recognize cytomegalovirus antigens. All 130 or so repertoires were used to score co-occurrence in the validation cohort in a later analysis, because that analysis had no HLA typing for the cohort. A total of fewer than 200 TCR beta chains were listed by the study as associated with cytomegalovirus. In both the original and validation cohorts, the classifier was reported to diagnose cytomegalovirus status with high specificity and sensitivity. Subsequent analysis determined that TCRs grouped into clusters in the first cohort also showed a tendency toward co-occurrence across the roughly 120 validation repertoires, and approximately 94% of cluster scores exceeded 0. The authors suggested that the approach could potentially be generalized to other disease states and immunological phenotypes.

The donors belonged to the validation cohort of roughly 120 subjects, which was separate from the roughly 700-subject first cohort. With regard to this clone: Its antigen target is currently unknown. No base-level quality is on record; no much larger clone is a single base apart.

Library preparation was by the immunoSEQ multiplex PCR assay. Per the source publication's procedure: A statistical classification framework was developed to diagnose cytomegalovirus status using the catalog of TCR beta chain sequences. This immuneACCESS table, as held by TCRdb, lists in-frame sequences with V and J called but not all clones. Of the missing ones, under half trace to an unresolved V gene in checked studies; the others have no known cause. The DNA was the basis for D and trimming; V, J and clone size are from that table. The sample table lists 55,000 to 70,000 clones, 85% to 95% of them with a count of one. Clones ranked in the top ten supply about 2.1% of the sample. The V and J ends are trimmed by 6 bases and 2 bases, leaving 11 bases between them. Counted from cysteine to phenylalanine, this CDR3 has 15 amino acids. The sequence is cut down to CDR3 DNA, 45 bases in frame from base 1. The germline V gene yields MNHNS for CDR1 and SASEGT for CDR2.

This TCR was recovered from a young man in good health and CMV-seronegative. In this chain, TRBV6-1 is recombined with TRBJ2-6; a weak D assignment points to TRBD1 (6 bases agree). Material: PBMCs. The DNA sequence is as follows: TGTGCCAGCAGCCGTACAGGGCCTGGGGCCAACGTCCTGACTTTC. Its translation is CASSRTGPGANVLTF.